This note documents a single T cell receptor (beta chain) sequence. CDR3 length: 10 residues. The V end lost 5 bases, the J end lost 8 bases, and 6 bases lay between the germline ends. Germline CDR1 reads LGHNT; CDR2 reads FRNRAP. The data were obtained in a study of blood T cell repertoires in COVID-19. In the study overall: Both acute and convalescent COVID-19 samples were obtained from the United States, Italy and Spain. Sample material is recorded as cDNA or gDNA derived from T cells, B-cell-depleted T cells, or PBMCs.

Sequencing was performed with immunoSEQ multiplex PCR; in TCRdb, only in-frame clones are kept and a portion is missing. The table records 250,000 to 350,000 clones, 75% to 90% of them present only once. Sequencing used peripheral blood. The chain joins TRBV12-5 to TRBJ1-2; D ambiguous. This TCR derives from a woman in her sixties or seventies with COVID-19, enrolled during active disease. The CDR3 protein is CASGPVGYTF. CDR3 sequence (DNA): TGTGCTAGTGGTCCCGTAGGCTACACCTTC.